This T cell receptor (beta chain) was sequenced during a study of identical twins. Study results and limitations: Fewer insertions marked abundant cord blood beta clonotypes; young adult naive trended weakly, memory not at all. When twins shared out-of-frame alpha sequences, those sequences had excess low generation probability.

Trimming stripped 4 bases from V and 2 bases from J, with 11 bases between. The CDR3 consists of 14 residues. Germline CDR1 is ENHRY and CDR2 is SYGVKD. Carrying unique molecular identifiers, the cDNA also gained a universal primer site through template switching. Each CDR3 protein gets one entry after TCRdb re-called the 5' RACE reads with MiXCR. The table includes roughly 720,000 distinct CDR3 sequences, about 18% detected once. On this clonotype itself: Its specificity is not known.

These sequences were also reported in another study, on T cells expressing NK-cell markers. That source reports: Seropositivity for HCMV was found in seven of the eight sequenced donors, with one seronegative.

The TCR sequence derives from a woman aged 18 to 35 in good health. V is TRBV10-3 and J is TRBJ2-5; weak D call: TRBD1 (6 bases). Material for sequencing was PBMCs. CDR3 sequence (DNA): TGTGCCATCAGTGTAGGGACACGTCAAGAGACCCAGTACTTC. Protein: CAISVGTRQETQYF.